This T cell receptor beta chain was retrieved from a study of T-cell memory formation after mild COVID-19. Findings and limits, study-wide: Pre-infection memory contained some responding clones, which suggested that cross-reactive memory had joined.

This CDR3 contains 15 residues. The germline CDR1 and CDR2 sequences are MNHEY and SVGAGI. The J segment lost 5 bases and the V segment lost 3 bases, leaving 9 bases of the junction unmatched. This clonotype showed up just a few times. No antigen is known for it. Each CDR3 protein gets one entry after TCRdb re-called the 5' RACE reads with MiXCR. The sample consists of around 340,000 distinct CDR3 sequences, roughly 15% of them appearing once. The sequencing sample was made of PBMCs or a T cell subset sorted from them (not recorded which). This TCR came from a man aged 18 to 29 who had mild COVID-19 (a few samples of this study predate the infection). Cell type and time point are not known. The chain couples TRBV6-5 to TRBJ1-2, with 7 bases fitting TRBD1. The CDR3 loop reads CASSYFGRGTYGYTF. The DNA for the CDR3 is TGTGCCAGCAGTTATTTCGGCAGGGGGACTTATGGCTACACCTTC.